This T cell receptor beta chain was identified during a study of T-cell reconstitution after alpha-beta-depleted transplantation in children. This clonotype was seen ten or more times. Germline V gene data show CDR1 as SGHRS and CDR2 as YFSETQ. The V gene lost 2 bases and the J gene lost 9 bases, with 14 bases spanning the gap. CDR3 length: 14 amino acids. As it was prepared, the TCRbeta library received unique molecular identifiers. One entry per CDR3 protein results from TCRdb running MiXCR on the PCR reads. Here the sample spans about 610,000 distinct CDR3 sequences, about 11% being singletons. The rearrangement uses TRBV5-1 and TRBJ2-2; D is undetermined. This receptor was identified in a human donor who donated a stem cell graft to a child with acute myeloid leukemia. Sequencing used PBMCs from the stem cell graft donor, obtained from the stem cell graft. The CDR3 nucleotides read TGCGCCAGCAGCTTAGGGCTTCCGTCCAGGGAGCTGTTTTTT. Its protein is CASSLGLPSRELFF.